This T cell receptor beta chain was captured by sequencing in a study of T-cell memory formation after mild COVID-19. TCRdb reprocessed the 5' RACE reads with MiXCR, giving one entry per CDR3 protein. The data contain just over 350,000 distinct CDR3 sequences, around an eighth of them seen just once; the ten biggest clones take up around a fifth. The CDR3 spans 11 residues. Germline V gives CDR1 SGHDT, CDR2 YYEEEE. V was cut by 0 bases and J by 12 bases, with 9 bases left in between. In its sample, this clonotype was seen a few times. Sequenced: PBMCs or a T cell subset sorted from them (not recorded which). The receptor comes from a man in his late teens or twenties who had mild COVID-19 (a few samples of this study predate the infection). Cell type and time point are not known. The chain is built from TRBV5-6 and TRBJ1-2; D remains unclear. The CDR3 loop is CASSLVGINTF. The DNA for the CDR3 is TGTGCCAGCAGCTTGGTAGGGATTAACACCTTC.